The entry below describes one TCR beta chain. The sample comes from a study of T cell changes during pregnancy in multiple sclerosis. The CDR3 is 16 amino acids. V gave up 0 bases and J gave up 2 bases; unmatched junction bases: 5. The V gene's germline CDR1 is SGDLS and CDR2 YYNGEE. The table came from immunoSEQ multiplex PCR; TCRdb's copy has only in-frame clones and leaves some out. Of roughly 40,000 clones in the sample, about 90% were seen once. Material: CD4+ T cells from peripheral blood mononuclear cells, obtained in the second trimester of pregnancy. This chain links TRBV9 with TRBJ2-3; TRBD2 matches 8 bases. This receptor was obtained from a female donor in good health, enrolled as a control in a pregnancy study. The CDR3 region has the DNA TGTGCCAGCAGCGTAGTTGCGGGGGGCCCCACAGATACGCAGTATTTT. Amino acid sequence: CASSVVAGGPTDTQYF.